Listed below are T cell receptor beta chains from one sample, sequenced in a study of blood T cell repertoires in COVID-19. Data came from immunoSEQ multiplex PCR; TCRdb stores just in-frame clones and leaves some out. The table records over 200,000 clones, approximately 86% of them present only once. The sequenced sample consisted of peripheral blood. The receptors here all came from a human donor in a cohort sampled during active COVID-19. The CDR3 runs from the conserved cysteine through the conserved F or W. Each record gives: clone size, V gene, J gene, D gene, CDR3 DNA, CDR3 protein. D genes are given only for firm matches. Expanded clones get a size class; other rows say once, few or many, or leave the size out.

>once|TRBV5-1|TRBJ2-1|TRBD2
TGCGCCAGCAGCTTTAGCGGGTCCAGCTCCTACAATGAGCAGTTCTTC
CASSFSGSSSYNEQFF
>NA|TRBV7-2|TRBJ2-7|TRBD1
TGTGCCAGCAGCTTAGGACAGGGAATCAGCGAGCAGTACTTC
CASSLGQGISEQYF
>NA|TRBV5-4|TRBJ2-3|TRBD1
TGTGCCAGCAGCTTCTATAAGGGACAGTTCACAGATACGCAGTATTTT
CASSFYKGQFTDTQYF
>NA|TRBV7-2|TRBJ2-3|TRBD1
TGTGCCAGCAGCATGGACAGGGGCACAGATACGCAGTATTTT
CASSMDRGTDTQYF
>NA|TRBV7-9|TRBJ1-1|NA
TGTGCCAGCAGCTCGTCAGGGGACAACACTGAAGCTTTCTTT
CASSSSGDNTEAFF
>NA|TRBV6-6|TRBJ2-7|NA
TGTGCCAGCAGTTATAAGACGGTGGCGGGCGAGCAGTACTTC
CASSYKTVAGEQYF
>once|TRBV5-1|TRBJ2-5|TRBD1
TGCGCCAGCAGCACCGGGACAGAATTCCAAGAGACCCAGTACTTC
CASSTGTEFQETQYF
>NA|TRBV7-2|TRBJ2-5|TRBD2
TGTGCCCATTTATCCCTAGCGGGGTCAGAGACCCAGTACTTC
CAHLSLAGSETQYF
>NA|TRBV21-1|TRBJ1-5|NA
TGTGCCAGCAGCAAAGATAACCGGGACAGGGGTAGCAATCAGCCCCAGCATTTT
CASSKDNRDRGSNQPQHF
>NA|TRBV27|TRBJ2-3|TRBD1
TGTGCCAGCTCCTCCGGGACAGGCACAGATACGCAGTATTTT
CASSSGTGTDTQYF
>NA|TRBV7-3|TRBJ2-3|TRBD1
TGTGCCAGCAGCAAGGGACAGGTCACAGATACGCAGTATTTT
CASSKGQVTDTQYF
>NA|TRBV5-6|TRBJ1-1|TRBD1
TGTGCCAGCAGCTTAACAGGGGTCACTGAAGCTTTCTTT
CASSLTGVTEAFF
>NA|TRBV10-1|TRBJ2-7|TRBD1
TGCGCCAGCAGTGTACGAGGGACAGGGTATTACGAGCAGTACTTC
CASSVRGTGYYEQYF
>NA|TRBV6-6|TRBJ2-2|TRBD1
TGTGCCAGCACCCTGAACCGGGACAGGGCAACCGGGGAGCTGTTTTTT
CASTLNRDRATGELFF
>few|TRBV25-1|TRBJ1-2|NA
TGTGCCAGCAGTGAACCCGGGGGGCTTAACTATGGCTACACCTTC
CASSEPGGLNYGYTF
>few|TRBV19|TRBJ1-2|NA
TGTGCCAGTAGTATCACCGCCGCGGGAGGCTACACCTTC
CASSITAAGGYTF
>NA|TRBV4-3|TRBJ2-2|NA
TGCGCCAGCAGCCAAGAGAGCGGGACAGGGAACACCGGGGAGCTGTTTTTT
CASSQESGTGNTGELFF
>NA|TRBV7-9|TRBJ2-1|NA
TGTGCCAGCAGCCCATCTAGGCTCCTTGCGTTCTTC
CASSPSRLLAFF
>NA|TRBV3-1/TRBV3-2|TRBJ2-7|NA
TGTGCCAGCAGCCAAGATGAGGTCGGGCTAGGAGGTACCTACGAGCAGTACTTC
CASSQDEVGLGGTYEQYF
>NA|TRBV7-8|TRBJ1-5|NA
TGTGCCAGCAGCTCCCAGGGACCCCAGCATTTT
CASSSQGPQHF
>NA|TRBV19|TRBJ1-5|TRBD1
TGTGCCAGTAGCCCTCAGGGACAGGGGGTTGGGCCCCAGCATTTT
CASSPQGQGVGPQHF
>NA|TRBV3-1/TRBV3-2|TRBJ2-7|TRBD1
TGTGCCAGCAGCCCGGGGACAGGTACCTACGAGCAGTACTTC
CASSPGTGTYEQYF
>NA|TRBV25-1|TRBJ2-1|NA
TGTGCCAGCAGTGAGACAGGAAGCTCCTACAATGAGCAGTTCTTC
CASSETGSSYNEQFF
>NA|TRBV6-5|TRBJ2-7|NA
TGTGCCGGGTCCTCGTCGAGGGGACAACTCTACGAGCAGTACTTC
CAGSSSRGQLYEQYF
>NA|TRBV20-1|TRBJ1-2|TRBD1
TGCAGTGAGGACAGGCTCTACACCTTC
CSEDRLYTF
>NA|TRBV6-5|TRBJ2-3|TRBD2
TGTGCCAGCAGCTTTAGCGGGGGGCGAGATACGCAGTATTTT
CASSFSGGRDTQYF
>NA|TRBV7-8|TRBJ1-4|TRBD1
TGTGCCAGCAGATTGACAGGGGGCTATGAAAAACTGTTTTTT
CASRLTGGYEKLFF
>NA|TRBV30|TRBJ1-1|NA
TGTGCCTGGAGCGCTTACGGCACTGAAGCTTTCTTT
CAWSAYGTEAFF
>NA|TRBV6-4|TRBJ2-1|TRBD2
TGTGCCAGCAGTTTGTCGCCAAGCGGCCGCGTACGGGGGGGTGAGCAGTTCTTC
CASSLSPSGRVRGGEQFF
>NA|TRBV6-5|TRBJ1-3|NA
TGTGCCAGCAGTTACTCAGCCGATAGCTCTGGAAACACCATATATTTT
CASSYSADSSGNTIYF
>NA|TRBV7-2|TRBJ2-3|NA
TGTGCCAGCAGCTTACGTTCCGGGACACCTAAGGAGGATACGCAGTATTTT
CASSLRSGTPKEDTQYF
>NA|TRBV3-1/TRBV3-2|TRBJ2-1|TRBD2
TGTGCCAGCAGCCGATCTAGCGGGAATTACAATGAGCAGTTCTTC
CASSRSSGNYNEQFF
>NA|TRBV7-2|TRBJ1-1|NA
TGTGCCAGCAGCTCCCGACAGAACACTGAAGCTTTCTTT
CASSSRQNTEAFF
>NA|TRBV7-9|TRBJ1-6|NA
TGTGCCAGCAGGAGGGTGTCAAGCTCCTATAATTCACCCCTCCACTTT
CASRRVSSSYNSPLHF
>NA|TRBV6-1|TRBJ2-7|NA
TGTGCCAGCAGTGAATCGCAGCCGGGCTACGAGCAGTACTTC
CASSESQPGYEQYF
>NA|TRBV14|TRBJ2-1|TRBD2
TGTGCCAGCACGGGGGGCGCGGGGGGGCCAAGTGAGCAGTTCTTC
CASTGGAGGPSEQFF
>NA|TRBV4-2|TRBJ1-4|NA
TGTGCCAGCAGCCACGGACAGCAGAATGAAAAACTGTTTTTT
CASSHGQQNEKLFF
>few|TRBV5-1|TRBJ1-4|NA
TGCGCCAGCAGCTTGGCCGCGCCAAGCGGCGAAAAACTGTTTTTT
CASSLAAPSGEKLFF
>NA|TRBV2|TRBJ2-7|TRBD2
TGTGCCAGCAGGGAAGGACTAGCCGAAGTCTACGAGCAGTACTTC
CASREGLAEVYEQYF
>NA|TRBV12-3/TRBV12-4|TRBJ2-1|NA
TGTGCCAGCACACTAATCAATGAGCAGTTCTTC
CASTLINEQFF
>NA|TRBV3-1/TRBV3-2|TRBJ1-1|NA
TGTGCCAGCAGGGCAGGGGAAACTGAAGCTTTCTTT
CASRAGETEAFF
>NA|TRBV5-4|TRBJ2-5|NA
TGTGCCAGCAGCCTGGCATACCAAGAGACCCAGTACTTC
CASSLAYQETQYF
>NA|TRBV7-9|TRBJ2-7|TRBD1
TGTGCCAGCAGCTTAGGAAAGTGGGGACAGTTGCCTTCCTACGAGCAGTACTTC
CASSLGKWGQLPSYEQYF
>NA|TRBV24-1|TRBJ1-5|NA
TGTGCCACCAGACAGGATAGCAATCAGCCCCAGCATTTT
CATRQDSNQPQHF
>NA|TRBV11-2|TRBJ2-7|NA
TGTGCCAGCAGCTTCGGTGGGAGGACCTACGAGCAGTACTTC
CASSFGGRTYEQYF
>NA|TRBV4-1|TRBJ1-5|NA
TGCGCCAGCAGCCAAGACGAGGGAAGCAATCAGCCCCAGCATTTT
CASSQDEGSNQPQHF
>few|TRBV3-1/TRBV3-2|TRBJ2-6|TRBD2
TGTGCCAGCAGCCAAGATAACGCTAGCGGGAGCCCCTACTCTGGGGCCAACGTCCTGACTTTC
CASSQDNASGSPYSGANVLTF
>once|TRBV11-3|TRBJ2-5|NA
TGTGCCAGCAGCTCCTCCGAGGAGACCCAGTACTTC
CASSSSEETQYF
>NA|TRBV24-1|TRBJ2-1|TRBD2
TGTGCCACCAGTGACTTGGGACTAGCGGGAGTCGATGAGCAGTTCTTC
CATSDLGLAGVDEQFF
>NA|TRBV9|TRBJ1-3|TRBD1
TGTGCCAGCAGCGTCCAGGGGGCGCTCTCTGGAAACACCATATATTTT
CASSVQGALSGNTIYF
>NA|TRBV24-1|TRBJ1-2|NA
TGTGCCACCAGTGATTCCGTCACAGGATCGTCCGGCTACACCTTC
CATSDSVTGSSGYTF
>NA|TRBV4-1|TRBJ1-2|NA
TGCGCCAGCAGCCAAGCGACACGGATTGAGTATGGCTACACCTTC
CASSQATRIEYGYTF
>NA|TRBV28|TRBJ1-5|NA
TGTGCCAGCAGTATAATACAGGGTTTGGACAATCAGCCCCAGCATTTT
CASSIIQGLDNQPQHF
>NA|TRBV24-1|TRBJ2-2|TRBD1
TGTGCCACCAGTGATTTGGGACAGGTCCACACCGGGGAGCTGTTTTTT
CATSDLGQVHTGELFF
>NA|TRBV29-1|TRBJ2-7|TRBD1
TGCAGCGTTGAAGACTTCAGGGGGCGGGGAAGCCACGAGCAGTACTTC
CSVEDFRGRGSHEQYF
>NA|TRBV2|TRBJ2-7|TRBD2
TGTGCCAGCCGCCGCCTAGCGGGGGTTGGAGAGCAGTACTTC
CASRRLAGVGEQYF
>NA|TRBV28|TRBJ1-1|TRBD1
TGTGCCAGCAGTTTGGTACAGGGGGCAATGAACACTGAAGCTTTCTTT
CASSLVQGAMNTEAFF
>NA|TRBV10-3|TRBJ2-7|NA
TGTGCCATCAGTGGGACTGCACAAGAGCAGTACTTC
CAISGTAQEQYF
>NA|TRBV6-2/TRBV6-3|TRBJ2-3|TRBD2
TGTGCCAGCAGCCCCGGGACTAGCGGGGCAGATACGCAGTATTTT
CASSPGTSGADTQYF
>NA|TRBV19|TRBJ1-6|NA
TGTGCCAGTAGTATGGTCCGGGGTGACTCACCCCTCCACTTT
CASSMVRGDSPLHF